The 3 T cell receptor beta chains listed next were all sequenced from one sample in a study of T cell changes during pregnancy in multiple sclerosis. Measured with immunoSEQ multiplex PCR; TCRdb has only the in-frame clones, and not every one. Among more than 35,000 clones listed, about 95% were seen once. Here the sequenced sample was CD4+ T cells from peripheral blood mononuclear cells, taken in the second trimester of pregnancy. Receptors originate from a female donor with multiple sclerosis, enrolled in a pregnancy study.

The chain carries TRBV4-2 and TRBJ2-3; a weak D match, TRBD2 (7 bases). CDR1 and CDR2 from the germline V gene are LGHNA and YNFKEQ. The V end was cut by 0 bases, the J end by 4 bases, with 14 bases between. This CDR3 has 16 amino acids. The CDR3 DNA reads as TGTGCCAGCAGCCAAGAGTGGGGGGGGCGGTCAGATACGCAGTATTTT. This translates into CASSQEWGGRSDTQYF.

V usage is TRBV6-4 and J usage is TRBJ2-1; 15 bases map to TRBD2. CDR1 is MRHNA, CDR2 SNTAGT, per germline. The CDR3 has 15 residues. V was clipped by 3 bases and J by 7 bases; unmatched bases: 1. CDR3 sequence: CASSEGTSGRNEQFF. As DNA, the CDR3 is TGTGCCAGCAGTGAAGGGACTAGCGGGAGGAATGAGCAGTTCTTC.

This clone is a singleton in its sample. As DNA, the CDR3 is TGTGCCAGCAGCGAGGGATCGGGAGGCATAAATGAGCAGTTCTTC. It codes for CASSEGSGGINEQFF. V is TRBV9 and J is TRBJ2-1; 7 bases match TRBD2. The CDR3 spans 15 residues. CDR1 is SGDLS and CDR2 is YYNGEE in the germline V gene. The V and J ends lost 3 bases and 7 bases, in that order; junction bases with no gene match: 10.